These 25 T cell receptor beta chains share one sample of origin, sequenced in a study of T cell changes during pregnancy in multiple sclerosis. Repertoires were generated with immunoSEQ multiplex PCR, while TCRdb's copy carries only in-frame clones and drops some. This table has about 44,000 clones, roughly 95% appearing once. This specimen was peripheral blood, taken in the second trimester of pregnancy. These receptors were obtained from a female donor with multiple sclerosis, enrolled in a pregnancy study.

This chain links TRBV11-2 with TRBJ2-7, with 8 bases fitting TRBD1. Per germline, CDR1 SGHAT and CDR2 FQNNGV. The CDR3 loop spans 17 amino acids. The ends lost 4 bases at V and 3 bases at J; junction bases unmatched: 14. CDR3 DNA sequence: TGTGCCAGCAGCTCCCTGACAGGGGCCCGGGGAAGCTACGAGCAGTACTTC. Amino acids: CASSSLTGARGSYEQYF.

CDR3 amino acids: CASSLAGQSNQPQHF. CDR3 DNA sequence: TGTGCCAGCAGTTTAGCAGGGCAGAGCAATCAGCCCCAGCATTTT. J is TRBJ1-5 and V is TRBV28; possible D gene TRBD1, 5 bases. Germline lookup yields CDR1 MDHEN and CDR2 SYDVKM. V gave up 2 bases and J gave up 1 base, with 9 bases separating them. This CDR3 has 15 residues.

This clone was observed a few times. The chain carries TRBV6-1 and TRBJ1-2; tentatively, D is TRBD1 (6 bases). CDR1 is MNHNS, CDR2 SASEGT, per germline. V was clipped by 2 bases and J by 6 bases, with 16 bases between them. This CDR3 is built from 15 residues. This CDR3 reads CASSEYGAGVDGYTF. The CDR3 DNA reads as TGTGCCAGCAGTGAATATGGGGCAGGGGTTGATGGCTACACCTTC.

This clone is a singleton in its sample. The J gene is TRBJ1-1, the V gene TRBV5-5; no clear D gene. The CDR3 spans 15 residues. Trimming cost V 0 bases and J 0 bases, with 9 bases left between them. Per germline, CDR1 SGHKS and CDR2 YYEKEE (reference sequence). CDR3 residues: CASSLDGRMNTEAFF. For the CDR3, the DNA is TGTGCCAGCAGCTTGGATGGGAGGATGAACACTGAAGCTTTCTTT.

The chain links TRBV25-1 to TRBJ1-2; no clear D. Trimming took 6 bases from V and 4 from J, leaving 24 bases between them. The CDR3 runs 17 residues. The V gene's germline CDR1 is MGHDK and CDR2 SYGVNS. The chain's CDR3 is CASSDTGDLGLIYGYTF. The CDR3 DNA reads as TGTGCCAGCAGCGATACGGGAGACCTAGGACTCATCTATGGCTACACCTTC.

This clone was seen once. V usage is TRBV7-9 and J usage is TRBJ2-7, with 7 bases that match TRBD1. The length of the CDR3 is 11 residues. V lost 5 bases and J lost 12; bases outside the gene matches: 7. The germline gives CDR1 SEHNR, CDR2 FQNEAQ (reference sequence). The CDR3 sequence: CASSVGGLGYF. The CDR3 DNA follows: TGTGCCAGCAGCGTAGGGGGCTTGGGGTACTTC. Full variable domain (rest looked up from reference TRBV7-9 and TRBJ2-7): DTGVSQNPRHKITKRGQNVTFRCDPISEHNRLYWYRQTLGQGPEFLTYFQNEAQLEKSRLLSDRFSAERPKGSFSTLEIQRTEQGDSAMYLCASSVGGLGYFGPGTRLTVT.

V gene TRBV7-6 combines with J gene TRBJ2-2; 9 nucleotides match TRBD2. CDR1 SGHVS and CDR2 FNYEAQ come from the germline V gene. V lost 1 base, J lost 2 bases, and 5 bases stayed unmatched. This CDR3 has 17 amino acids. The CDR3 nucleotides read TGTGCCAGCAGCTTAGGACAACTAGCGGGTAACACCGGGGAGCTGTTTTTT. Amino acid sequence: CASSLGQLAGNTGELFF. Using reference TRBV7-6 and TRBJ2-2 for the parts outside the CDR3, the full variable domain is GAGVSQSPRYKVTKRGQDVALRCDPISGHVSLYWYRQALGQGPEFLTYFNYEAQQDKSGLPNDRFSAERPEGSISTLTIQRTEQRDSAMYRCASSLGQLAGNTGELFFGEGSRLTVL.

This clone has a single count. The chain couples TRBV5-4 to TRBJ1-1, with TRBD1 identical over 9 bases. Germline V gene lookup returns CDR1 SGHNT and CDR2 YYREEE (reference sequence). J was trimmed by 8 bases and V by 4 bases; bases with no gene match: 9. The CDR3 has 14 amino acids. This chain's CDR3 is CASSTRDREGEAFF. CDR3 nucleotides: TGTGCCAGCAGCACGCGGGACAGGGAGGGGGAAGCTTTCTTT.

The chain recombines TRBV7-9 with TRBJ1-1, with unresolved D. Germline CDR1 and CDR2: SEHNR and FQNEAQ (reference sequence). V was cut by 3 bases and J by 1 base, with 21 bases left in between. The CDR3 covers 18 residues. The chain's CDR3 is CASSFLSVGGRENTEAFF. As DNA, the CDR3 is TGTGCCAGCAGCTTTTTATCTGTCGGAGGGCGGGAGAACACTGAAGCTTTCTTT.

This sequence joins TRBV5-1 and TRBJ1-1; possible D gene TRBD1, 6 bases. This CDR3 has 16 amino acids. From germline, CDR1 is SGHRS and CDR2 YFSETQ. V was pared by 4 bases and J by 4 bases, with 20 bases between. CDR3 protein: CASSPALGTKVTEAFF. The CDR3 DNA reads TGCGCCAGCAGCCCAGCCTTGGGGACAAAAGTCACTGAAGCTTTCTTT. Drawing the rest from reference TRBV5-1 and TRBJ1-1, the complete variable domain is KAGVTQTPRYLIKTRGQQVTLSCSPISGHRSVSWYQQTPGQGLQFLFEYFSETQRNKGNFPGRFSGRQFSNSRSEMNVSTLELGDSALYLCASSPALGTKVTEAFFGQGTRLTVV.

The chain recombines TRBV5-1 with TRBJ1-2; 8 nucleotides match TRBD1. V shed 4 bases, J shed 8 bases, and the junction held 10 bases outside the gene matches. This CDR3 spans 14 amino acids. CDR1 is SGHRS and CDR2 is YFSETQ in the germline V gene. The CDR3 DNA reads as TGCGCCAGCAGCCCTGGACAGGGATTAAAGGGCTACACCTTC. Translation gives CASSPGQGLKGYTF.

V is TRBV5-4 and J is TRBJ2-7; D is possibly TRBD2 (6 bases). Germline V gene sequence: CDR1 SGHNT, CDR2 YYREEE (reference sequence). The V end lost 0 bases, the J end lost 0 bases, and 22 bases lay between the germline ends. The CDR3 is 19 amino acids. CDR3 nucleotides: TGTGCCAGCAGCTTGGTAGGAGTTACGACTAGACCGAGCTCCTACGAGCAGTACTTC. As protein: CASSLVGVTTRPSSYEQYF.

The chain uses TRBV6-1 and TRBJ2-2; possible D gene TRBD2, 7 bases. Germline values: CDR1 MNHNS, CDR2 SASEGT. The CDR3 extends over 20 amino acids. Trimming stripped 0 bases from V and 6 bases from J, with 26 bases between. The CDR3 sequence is CASSEAGRGRLAPKAGELFF. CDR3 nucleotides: TGTGCCAGCAGTGAAGCCGGGCGGGGGCGGCTAGCGCCAAAAGCCGGGGAGCTGTTTTTT.

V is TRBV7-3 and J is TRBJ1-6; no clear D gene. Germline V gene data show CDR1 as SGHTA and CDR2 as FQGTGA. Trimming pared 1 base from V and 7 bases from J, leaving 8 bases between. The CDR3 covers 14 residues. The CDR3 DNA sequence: TGTGCCAGCAGCTTAAGGGAGGGAAATTCACCCCTCCACTTT. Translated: CASSLREGNSPLHF.

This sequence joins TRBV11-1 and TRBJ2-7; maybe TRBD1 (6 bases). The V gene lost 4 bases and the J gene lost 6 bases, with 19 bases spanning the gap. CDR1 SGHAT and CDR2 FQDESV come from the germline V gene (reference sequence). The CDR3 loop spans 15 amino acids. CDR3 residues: CASSSYNRVTSEQYF. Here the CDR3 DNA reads TGTGCCAGCAGCTCCTACAACAGGGTAACAAGCGAGCAGTACTTC.

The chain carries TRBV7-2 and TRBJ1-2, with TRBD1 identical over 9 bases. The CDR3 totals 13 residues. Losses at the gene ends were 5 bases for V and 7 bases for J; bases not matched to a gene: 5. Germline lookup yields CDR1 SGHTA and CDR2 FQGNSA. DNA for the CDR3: TGTGCCAGCAGCCCAACAGGGGGCCGTGGCTACACCTTC. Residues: CASSPTGGRGYTF.

The CDR3 bases are TGTGCCAGCTGGGCTAGCGGCACAGATACGCAGTATTTT. This translates into CASWASGTDTQYF. The V and J genes are TRBV2 and TRBJ2-3, with D possibly TRBD2 on 6 matching bases. The CDR3 runs to 13 residues. Germline CDR1 and CDR2: SNHLY and FYNNEI. The germline V and J ends were trimmed by 8 bases and 1 base, with 10 bases remaining between them.

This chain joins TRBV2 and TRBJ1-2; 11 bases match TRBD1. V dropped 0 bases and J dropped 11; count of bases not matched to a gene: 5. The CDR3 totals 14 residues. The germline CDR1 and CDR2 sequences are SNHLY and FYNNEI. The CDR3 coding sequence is TGTGCCAGCAGTGAAGCAGGACAGGGGGCGGGATACACCTTC. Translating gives CASSEAGQGAGYTF.

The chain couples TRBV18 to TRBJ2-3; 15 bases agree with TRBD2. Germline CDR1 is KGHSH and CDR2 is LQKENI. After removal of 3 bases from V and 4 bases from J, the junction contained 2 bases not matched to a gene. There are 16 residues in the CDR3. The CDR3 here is CASSPRTSGGADTQYF. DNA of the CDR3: TGTGCCAGCTCACCCCGGACTAGCGGGGGGGCAGATACGCAGTATTTT.

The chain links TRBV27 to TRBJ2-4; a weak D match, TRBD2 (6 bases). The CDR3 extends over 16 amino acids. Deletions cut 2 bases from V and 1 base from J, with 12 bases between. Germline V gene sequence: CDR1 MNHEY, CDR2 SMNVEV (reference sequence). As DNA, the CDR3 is TGTGCCAGCAGTTTAGTTGCGGGATGGGCCAAAAACATTCAGTACTTC. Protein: CASSLVAGWAKNIQYF.

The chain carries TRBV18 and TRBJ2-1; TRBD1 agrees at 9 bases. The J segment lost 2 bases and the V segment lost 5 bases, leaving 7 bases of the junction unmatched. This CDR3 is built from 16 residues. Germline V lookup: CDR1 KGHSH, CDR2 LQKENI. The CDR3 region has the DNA TGTGCCAGCTCATCGACAGGGGGTAGTACCTACAATGAGCAGTTCTTC. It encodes CASSSTGGSTYNEQFF.

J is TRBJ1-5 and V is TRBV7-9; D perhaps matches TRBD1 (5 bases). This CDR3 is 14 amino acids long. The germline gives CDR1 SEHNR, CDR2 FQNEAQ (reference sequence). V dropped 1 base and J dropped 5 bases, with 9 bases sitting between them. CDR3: CASSLVGEDQPQHF. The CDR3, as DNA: TGTGCCAGCAGCTTAGTGGGGGAGGATCAGCCCCAGCATTTT.

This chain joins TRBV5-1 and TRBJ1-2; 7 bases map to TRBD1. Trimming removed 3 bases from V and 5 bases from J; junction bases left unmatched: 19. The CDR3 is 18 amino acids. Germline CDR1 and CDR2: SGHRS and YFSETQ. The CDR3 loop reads CASSCDPSKWDSAYGYTF. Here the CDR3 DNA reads TGCGCCAGCAGCTGCGACCCATCGAAATGGGACAGTGCTTATGGCTACACCTTC.

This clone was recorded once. CDR3: CASSFDSGTDTQYF. In DNA form, the CDR3 reads TGTGCCAGCAGCTTCGATAGCGGCACAGATACGCAGTATTTT. The chain uses TRBV5-4 and TRBJ2-3; a weak D match, TRBD2 (5 bases). With 2 bases removed from V and 1 base from J, the gap between germline ends came to 8 bases. The CDR3 covers 14 residues. From germline, CDR1 is SGHNT and CDR2 YYREEE (reference sequence).

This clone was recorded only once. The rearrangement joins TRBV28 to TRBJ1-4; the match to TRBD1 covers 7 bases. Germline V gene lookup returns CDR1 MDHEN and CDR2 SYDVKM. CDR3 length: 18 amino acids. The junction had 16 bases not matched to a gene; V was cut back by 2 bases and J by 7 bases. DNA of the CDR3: TGTGCCAGCAGTTTACGACAGGGAAGGGGATTGCTCAGTGAAAAACTGTTTTTT. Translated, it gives CASSLRQGRGLLSEKLFF.